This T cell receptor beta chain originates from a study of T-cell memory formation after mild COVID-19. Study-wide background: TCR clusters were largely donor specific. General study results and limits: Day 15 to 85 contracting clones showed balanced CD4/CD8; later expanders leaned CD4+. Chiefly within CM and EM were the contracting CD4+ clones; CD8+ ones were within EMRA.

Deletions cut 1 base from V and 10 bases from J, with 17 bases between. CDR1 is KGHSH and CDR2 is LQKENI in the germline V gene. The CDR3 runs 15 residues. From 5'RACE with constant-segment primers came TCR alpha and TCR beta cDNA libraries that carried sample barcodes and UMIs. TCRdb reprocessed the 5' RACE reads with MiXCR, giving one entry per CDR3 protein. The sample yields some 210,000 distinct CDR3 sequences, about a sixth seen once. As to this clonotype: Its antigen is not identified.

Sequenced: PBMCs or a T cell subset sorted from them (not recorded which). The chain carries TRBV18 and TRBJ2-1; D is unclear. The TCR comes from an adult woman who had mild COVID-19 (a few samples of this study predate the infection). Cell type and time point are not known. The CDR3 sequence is CASSPHPPVRAEQFF. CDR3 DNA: TGTGCCAGCTCACCACACCCCCCAGTCCGGGCCGAGCAGTTCTTC.